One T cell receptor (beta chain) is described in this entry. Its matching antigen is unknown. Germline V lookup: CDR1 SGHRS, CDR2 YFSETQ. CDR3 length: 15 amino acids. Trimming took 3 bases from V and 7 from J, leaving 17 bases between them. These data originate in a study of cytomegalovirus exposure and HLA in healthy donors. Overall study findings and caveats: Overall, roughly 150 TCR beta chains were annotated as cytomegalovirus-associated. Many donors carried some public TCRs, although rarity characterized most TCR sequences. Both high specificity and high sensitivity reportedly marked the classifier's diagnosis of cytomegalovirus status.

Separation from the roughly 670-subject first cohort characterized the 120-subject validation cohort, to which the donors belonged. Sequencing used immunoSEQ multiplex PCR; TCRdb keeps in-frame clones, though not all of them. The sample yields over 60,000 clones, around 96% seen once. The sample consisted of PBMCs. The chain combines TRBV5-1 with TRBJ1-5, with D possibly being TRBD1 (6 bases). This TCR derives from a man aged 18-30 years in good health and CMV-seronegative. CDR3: CASSSGTGSGQPQHF. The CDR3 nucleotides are TGCGCCAGCAGCTCCGGAACAGGGTCCGGGCAGCCCCAGCATTTT. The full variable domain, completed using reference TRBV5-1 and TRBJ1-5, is KAGVTQTPRYLIKTRGQQVTLSCSPISGHRSVSWYQQTPGQGLQFLFEYFSETQRNKGNFPGRFSGRQFSNSRSEMNVSTLELGDSALYLCASSSGTGSGQPQHFGDGTRLSIL.